This entry features one TCR beta chain sequence. These data come from a study of PD-1 blockade in mismatch repair-deficient tumors. Study information: All were previously treated, progressing patients with about 11 mismatch repair-deficient cancer types.

The method was immunoSEQ multiplex PCR; TCRdb's version includes in-frame clones alone and lacks a portion of them. The repertoire holds 80,000 to 100,000 clones, 81% seen once, with under 3% in the top ten. CDR1 and CDR2 from the germline V gene are KGHSH and LQKENI. This CDR3 contains 14 residues. V shed 2 bases and J 9 bases; nucleotides not matched to a gene: 6. Mismatch repair deficiency was confirmed in all patients, by PCR or immunohistochemistry. TCRs were sequenced from a few patients responding to pembrolizumab. The sequencing here drew on peripheral blood, taken 12 weeks after starting pembrolizumab. The chain couples TRBV18 to TRBJ2-1, with TRBD2 identical over 8 bases. This clonotype was sampled from an adult with mismatch repair-deficient cancer. The CDR3: CASSPRGLVIEQFF. The CDR3 bases are TGTGCCAGCTCACCAAGGGGACTAGTCATTGAGCAGTTCTTC.